The rows below give T cell receptor beta chains drawn from one sample of a study of human CD8 memory T cell subsets. TCRdb re-called the 5' RACE reads and catalogs CDR3 proteins one per entry, DNA excluded. The sample table sets out more than 15,000 distinct CDR3 sequences. Sequenced input: CD8+ stem-like memory T cells (TSCM and TCM) sorted from PBMCs. These receptors originate from a human donor in good health. The CDR3 runs from the conserved cysteine through the conserved F or W. Some rows mark clone size as missing; the rest say once, few, many or name a class of expanded clone.

size	J	V	CDR3
NA	TRBJ1-5	TRBV4-3	CASSQDYLGAGVLSNQPQHF
NA	TRBJ2-7	TRBV15	CATSRVVRSYEQYF
medium-sized	TRBJ2-7	TRBV7-6	CASSSLAGAYEQYF
NA	TRBJ2-7	TRBV6-2/TRBV6-3	CASSYSRDRGAYEQYF
NA	TRBJ1-1	TRBV12-3/TRBV12-4	CASSRDRQNTEAFF
NA	TRBJ2-5	TRBV10-1	CASSESGVSAGETQYF
medium-sized	TRBJ1-1	TRBV27	CASSLFPNTEAFF
NA	TRBJ2-3	TRBV28	CASRGPALAGVGTQYF
NA	TRBJ1-1	TRBV4-2	CASSLGEGNEAFF
NA	TRBJ2-3	TRBV6-5	CASSYSGRDTQYF
NA	TRBJ2-2	TRBV12-3/TRBV12-4	CASTPGQGNTGELFF
NA	TRBJ2-1	TRBV19	CASSIDRRESGDEQFF
NA	TRBJ2-7	TRBV3-2	CASSQKKEQYF
NA	TRBJ2-1	TRBV5-6	CASGSGGLEQFF
NA	TRBJ2-6	TRBV2	CAIPALGANVLTF
NA	TRBJ1-1	TRBV19	CASSPPGWAEAFF
NA	TRBJ2-2	TRBV6-5	CASNSDRTLNTGELFF
NA	TRBJ2-7	TRBV5-1	CASSFSAGSYEQYF
NA	TRBJ1-5	TRBV4-1	CASSQDFGRPNQPQHF
NA	TRBJ2-1	TRBV30	CAWSAFLEGGYNEQFF
NA	TRBJ1-4	TRBV11-2	CASSREAYATNEKLFF
NA	TRBJ2-2	TRBV7-6	CASSRGVTGELFF
NA	TRBJ2-5	TRBV9	CASSRTSGVETQYF
NA	TRBJ2-7	TRBV7-9	CASSNTYEQYF
NA	TRBJ2-1	TRBV2	CASRVASVPIF
NA	TRBJ1-2	TRBV20-1	CSASTPLELANYGYTF
NA	TRBJ2-3	TRBV12-3/TRBV12-4	CASKLGPADTQYF
NA	TRBJ1-2	TRBV4-3	CASSQDYGDYGYTF
NA	TRBJ2-3	TRBV10-3	CAISESTREGTQYF
NA	TRBJ2-1	TRBV27	CASRGLESYNEQFF
medium-sized	TRBJ2-4	TRBV4-1	CASSQDRQYVNIQYF
medium-sized	TRBJ2-1	TRBV5-1	CASSSGTSGSGSSYNEQFF
NA	TRBJ2-5	TRBV7-9	CASSSRSQETQYF
NA	TRBJ1-2	TRBV2	CASSEVVGQGYGYTF
NA	TRBJ2-7	TRBV3-1	CASSQELSPGYEQYF
NA	TRBJ2-1	TRBV5-1	CASSRRSLNEQFF
NA	TRBJ2-3	TRBV29-1	CSVQDTDTQYF
NA	TRBJ1-2	TRBV5-6	CASSLVLTDGYTF
NA	TRBJ1-2	TRBV6-5	CASSYEGNGYTF
NA	TRBJ2-7	TRBV6-2/TRBV6-3	CASSAILLAGDYEQYF
medium-sized	TRBJ2-3	TRBV15	CATSKDDDTQYF
NA	TRBJ2-7	TRBV5-6	CASSLGTTYEQYF